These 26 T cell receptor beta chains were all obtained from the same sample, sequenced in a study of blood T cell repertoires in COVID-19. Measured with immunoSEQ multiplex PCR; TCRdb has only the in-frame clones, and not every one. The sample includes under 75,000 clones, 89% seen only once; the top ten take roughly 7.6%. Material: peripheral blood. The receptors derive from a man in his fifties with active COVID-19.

In DNA, the CDR3 is TGTGCCAGCAGGGACCCGGCTAGCGGGAGCTACGAGCAGTACTTC. It codes for CASRDPASGSYEQYF. The V and J genes are TRBV6-5 and TRBJ2-7; 10 nucleotides align to TRBD2. The CDR3 contains 15 residues. J lost 3 bases, V lost 6 bases, and 8 bases had no gene match. The germline gives CDR1 MNHEY, CDR2 SVGAGI.

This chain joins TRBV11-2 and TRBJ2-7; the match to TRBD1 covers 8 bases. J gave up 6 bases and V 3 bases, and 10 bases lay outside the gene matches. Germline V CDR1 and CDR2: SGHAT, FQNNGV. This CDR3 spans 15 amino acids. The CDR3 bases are TGTGCCAGCAGCTTGAGGACAGGGTCCTCGGGCGAGCAGTACTTC. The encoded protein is CASSLRTGSSGEQYF.

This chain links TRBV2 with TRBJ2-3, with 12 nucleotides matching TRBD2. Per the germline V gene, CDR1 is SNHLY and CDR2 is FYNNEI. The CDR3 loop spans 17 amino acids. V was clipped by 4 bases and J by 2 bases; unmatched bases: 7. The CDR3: CASSVELAGGYTDTQYF. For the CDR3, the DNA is TGTGCCAGCAGTGTCGAACTAGCGGGGGGCTACACAGATACGCAGTATTTT.

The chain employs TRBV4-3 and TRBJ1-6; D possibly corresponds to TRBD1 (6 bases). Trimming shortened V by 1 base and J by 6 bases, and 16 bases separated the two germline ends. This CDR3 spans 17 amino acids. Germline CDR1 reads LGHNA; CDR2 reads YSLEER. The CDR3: CASSQVGPGVGNSPLHF. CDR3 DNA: TGCGCCAGCAGCCAAGTAGGTCCAGGGGTCGGTAATTCACCCCTCCACTTT.

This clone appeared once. For the CDR3, the DNA is TGTGCCAGCAGCCCACCGGGACAGGGAGGAAAGACAGCTTTCTTT. Translation: CASSPPGQGGKTAFF. This sequence joins TRBV9 and TRBJ1-1; 9 bases map to TRBD1. Germline V gene sequence: CDR1 SGDLS, CDR2 YYNGEE. J was trimmed by 10 bases and V by 4 bases; bases with no gene match: 14. The CDR3 is 15 residues long.

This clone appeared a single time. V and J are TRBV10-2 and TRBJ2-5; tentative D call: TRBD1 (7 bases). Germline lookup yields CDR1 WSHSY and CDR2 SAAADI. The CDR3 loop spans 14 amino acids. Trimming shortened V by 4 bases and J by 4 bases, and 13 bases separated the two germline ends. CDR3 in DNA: TGCGCCAGCAGTGGGGCAGGGGGGACAGAGACCCAGTACTTC. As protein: CASSGAGGTETQYF.

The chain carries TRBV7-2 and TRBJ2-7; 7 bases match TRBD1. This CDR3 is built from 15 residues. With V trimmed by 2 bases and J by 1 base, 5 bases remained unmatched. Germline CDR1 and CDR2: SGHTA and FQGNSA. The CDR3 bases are TGTGCCAGCAGCTTAAGGGACAGCGAATCCTACGAGCAGTACTTC. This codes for CASSLRDSESYEQYF.

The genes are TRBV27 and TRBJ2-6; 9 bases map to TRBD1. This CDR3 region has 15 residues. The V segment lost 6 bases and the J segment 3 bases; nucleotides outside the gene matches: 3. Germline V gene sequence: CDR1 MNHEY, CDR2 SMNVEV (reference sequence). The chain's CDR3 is CASRHRGRGANVLTF. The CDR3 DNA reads TGTGCCAGCAGACACAGGGGGCGTGGGGCCAACGTCCTGACTTTC.

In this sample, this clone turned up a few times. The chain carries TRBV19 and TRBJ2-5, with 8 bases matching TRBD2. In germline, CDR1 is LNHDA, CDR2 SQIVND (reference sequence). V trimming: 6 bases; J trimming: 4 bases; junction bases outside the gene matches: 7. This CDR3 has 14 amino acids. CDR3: CASSGGGGRETQYF. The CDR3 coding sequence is TGTGCCAGTAGCGGGGGCGGGGGGCGAGAGACCCAGTACTTC.

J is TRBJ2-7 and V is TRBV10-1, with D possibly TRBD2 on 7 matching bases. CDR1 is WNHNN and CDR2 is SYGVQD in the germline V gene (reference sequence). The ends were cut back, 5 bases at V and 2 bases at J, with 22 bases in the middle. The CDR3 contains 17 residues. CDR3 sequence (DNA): TGCGCCAGCAGTAAAGCTTCCCAAGGGGGGACTACCTACGAGCAGTACTTC. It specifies CASSKASQGGTTYEQYF.

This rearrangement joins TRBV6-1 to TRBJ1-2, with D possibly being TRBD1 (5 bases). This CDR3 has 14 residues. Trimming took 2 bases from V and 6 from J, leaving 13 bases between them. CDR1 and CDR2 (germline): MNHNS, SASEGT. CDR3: CASSEQAGVHGYTF. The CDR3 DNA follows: TGTGCCAGCAGTGAACAAGCGGGGGTTCATGGCTACACCTTC.

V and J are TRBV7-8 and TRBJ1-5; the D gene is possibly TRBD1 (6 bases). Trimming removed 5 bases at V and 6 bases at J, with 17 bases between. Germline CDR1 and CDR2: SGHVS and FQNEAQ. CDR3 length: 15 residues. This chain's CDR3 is CASSLNQGRGQPQHF. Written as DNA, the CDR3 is TGTGCCAGCAGCCTAAATCAGGGGAGGGGTCAGCCCCAGCATTTT.

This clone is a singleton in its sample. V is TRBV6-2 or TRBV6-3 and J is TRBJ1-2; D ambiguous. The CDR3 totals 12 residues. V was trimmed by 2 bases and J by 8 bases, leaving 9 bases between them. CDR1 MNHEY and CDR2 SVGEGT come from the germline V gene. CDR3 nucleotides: TGTGCCAGCAGTTACCCCTTCGGGGGCTACACCTTC. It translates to CASSYPFGGYTF.

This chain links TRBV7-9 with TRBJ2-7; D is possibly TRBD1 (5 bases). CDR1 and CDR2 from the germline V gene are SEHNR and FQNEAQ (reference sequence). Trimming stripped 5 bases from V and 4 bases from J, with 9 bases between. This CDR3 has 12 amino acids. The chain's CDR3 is CASSIDRYEQYF. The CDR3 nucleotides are TGTGCCAGCAGCATAGACAGATACGAGCAGTACTTC.

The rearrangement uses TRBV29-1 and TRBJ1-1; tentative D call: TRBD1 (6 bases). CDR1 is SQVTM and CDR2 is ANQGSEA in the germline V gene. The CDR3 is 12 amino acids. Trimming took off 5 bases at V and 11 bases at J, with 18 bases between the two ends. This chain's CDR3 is CSVLLQGRRAFF. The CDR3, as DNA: TGCAGCGTTCTCTTACAGGGCCGGCGGGCTTTCTTT.

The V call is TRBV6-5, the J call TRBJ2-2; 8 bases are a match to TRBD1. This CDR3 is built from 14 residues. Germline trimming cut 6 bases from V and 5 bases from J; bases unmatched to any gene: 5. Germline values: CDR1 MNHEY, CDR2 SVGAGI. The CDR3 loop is CASSQDRETGELFF. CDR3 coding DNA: TGTGCCAGCAGCCAGGACAGGGAGACCGGGGAGCTGTTTTTT.

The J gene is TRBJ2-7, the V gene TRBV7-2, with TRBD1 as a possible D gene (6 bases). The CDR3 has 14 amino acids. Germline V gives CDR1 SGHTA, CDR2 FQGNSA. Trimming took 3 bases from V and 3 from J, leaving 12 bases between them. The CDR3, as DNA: TGTGCCAGCAGCTTCGATGTCAGGGGCTACGAGCAGTACTTC. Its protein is CASSFDVRGYEQYF.

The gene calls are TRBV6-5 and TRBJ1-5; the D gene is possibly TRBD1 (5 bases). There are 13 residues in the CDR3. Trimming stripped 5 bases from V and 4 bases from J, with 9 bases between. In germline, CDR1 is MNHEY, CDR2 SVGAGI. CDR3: CASSMGGNQPQHF. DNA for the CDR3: TGTGCCAGCAGTATGGGGGGGAATCAGCCCCAGCATTTT.

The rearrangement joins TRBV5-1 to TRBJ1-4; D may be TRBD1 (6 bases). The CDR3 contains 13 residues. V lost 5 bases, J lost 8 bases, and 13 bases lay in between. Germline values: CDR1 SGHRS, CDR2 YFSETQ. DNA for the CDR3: TGCGCCAGCAGATACAGGGAATTGGAAAAACTGTTTTTT. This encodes CASRYRELEKLFF.

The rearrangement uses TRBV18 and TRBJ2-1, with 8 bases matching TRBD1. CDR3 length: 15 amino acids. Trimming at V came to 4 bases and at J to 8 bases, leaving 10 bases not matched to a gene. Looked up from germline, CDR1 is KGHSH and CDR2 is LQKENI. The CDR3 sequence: CASSLPGQEPHEQFF. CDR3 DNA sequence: TGTGCCAGCTCACTACCGGGACAGGAGCCCCATGAGCAGTTCTTC.

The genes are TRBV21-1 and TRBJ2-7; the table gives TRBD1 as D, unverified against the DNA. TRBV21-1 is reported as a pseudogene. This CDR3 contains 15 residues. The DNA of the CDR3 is TGTGCCAGCAGCAAAAAAGGGGCAGACCTCTACGAGCAGTACTTC. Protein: CASSKKGADLYEQYF.

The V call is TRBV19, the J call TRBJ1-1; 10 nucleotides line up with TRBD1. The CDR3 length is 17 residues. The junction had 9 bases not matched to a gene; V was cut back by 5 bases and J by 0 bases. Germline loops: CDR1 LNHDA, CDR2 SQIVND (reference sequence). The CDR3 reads CASSPRDRGSLNTEAFF. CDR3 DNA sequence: TGTGCCAGTAGTCCCCGGGACAGGGGCTCCCTGAACACTGAAGCTTTCTTT.

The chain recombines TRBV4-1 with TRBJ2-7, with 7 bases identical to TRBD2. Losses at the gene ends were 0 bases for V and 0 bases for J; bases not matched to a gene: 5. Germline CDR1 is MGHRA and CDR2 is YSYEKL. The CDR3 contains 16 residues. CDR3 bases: TGCGCCAGCAGCCAAGATGCCGGGGGGTACTCCTACGAGCAGTACTTC. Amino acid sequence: CASSQDAGGYSYEQYF.

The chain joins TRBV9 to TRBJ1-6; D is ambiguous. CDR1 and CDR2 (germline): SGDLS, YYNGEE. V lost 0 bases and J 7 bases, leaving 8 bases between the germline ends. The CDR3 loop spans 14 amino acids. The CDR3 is CASSVELENSPLHF. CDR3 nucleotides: TGTGCCAGCAGCGTAGAACTTGAAAATTCACCCCTCCACTTT.

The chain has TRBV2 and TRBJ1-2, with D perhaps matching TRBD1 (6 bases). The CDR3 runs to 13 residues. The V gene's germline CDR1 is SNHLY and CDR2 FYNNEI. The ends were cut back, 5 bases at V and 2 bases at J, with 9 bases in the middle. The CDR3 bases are TGTGCCAGCAGTCGGGACATAAACTATGGCTACACCTTC. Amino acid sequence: CASSRDINYGYTF.

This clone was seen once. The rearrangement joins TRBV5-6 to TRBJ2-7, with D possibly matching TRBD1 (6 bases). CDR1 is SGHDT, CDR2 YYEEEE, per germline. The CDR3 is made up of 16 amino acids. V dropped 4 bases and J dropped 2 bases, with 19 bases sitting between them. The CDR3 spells CASSPYDRSRTYEQYF. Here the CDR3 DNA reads TGTGCCAGCAGCCCCTATGACAGGTCCCGAACCTACGAGCAGTACTTC.